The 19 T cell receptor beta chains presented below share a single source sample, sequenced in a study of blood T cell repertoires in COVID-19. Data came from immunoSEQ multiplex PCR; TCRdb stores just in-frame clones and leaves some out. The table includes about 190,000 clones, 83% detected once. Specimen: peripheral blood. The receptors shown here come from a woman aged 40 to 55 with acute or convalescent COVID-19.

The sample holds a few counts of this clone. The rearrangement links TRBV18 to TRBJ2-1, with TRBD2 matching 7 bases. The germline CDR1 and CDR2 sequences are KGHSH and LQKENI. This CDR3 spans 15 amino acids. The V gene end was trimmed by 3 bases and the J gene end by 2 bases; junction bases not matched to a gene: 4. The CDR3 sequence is CASSPTSMPYNEQFF. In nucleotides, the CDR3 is TGTGCCAGCTCACCGACTAGCATGCCCTACAATGAGCAGTTCTTC.

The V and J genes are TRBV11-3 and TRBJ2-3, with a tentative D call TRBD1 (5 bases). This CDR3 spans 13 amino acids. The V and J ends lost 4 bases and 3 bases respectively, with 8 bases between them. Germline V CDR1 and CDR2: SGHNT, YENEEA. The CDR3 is CASSSRQTDTQYF. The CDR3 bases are TGTGCCAGCAGCTCCCGACAGACAGATACGCAGTATTTT.

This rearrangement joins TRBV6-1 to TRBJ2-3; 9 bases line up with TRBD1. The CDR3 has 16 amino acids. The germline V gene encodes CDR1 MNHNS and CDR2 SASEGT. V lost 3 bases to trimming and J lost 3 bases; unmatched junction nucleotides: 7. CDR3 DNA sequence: TGTGCCAGCAGTGACAACAGGGGGCAGGGTACAGATACGCAGTATTTT. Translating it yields CASSDNRGQGTDTQYF.

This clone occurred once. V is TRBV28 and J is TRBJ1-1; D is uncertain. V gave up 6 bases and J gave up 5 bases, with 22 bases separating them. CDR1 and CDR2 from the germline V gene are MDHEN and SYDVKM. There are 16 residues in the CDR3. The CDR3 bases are TGTGCCAGCAGATTGGCTGGCTTAACGGGTCAGACTGAAGCTTTCTTT. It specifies CASRLAGLTGQTEAFF.

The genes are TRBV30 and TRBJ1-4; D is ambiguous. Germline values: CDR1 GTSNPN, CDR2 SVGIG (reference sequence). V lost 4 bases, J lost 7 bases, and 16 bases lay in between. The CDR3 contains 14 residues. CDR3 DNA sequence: TGTGCCTGGACCATCCGGGGAGGGAGTGAAAAACTGTTTTTT. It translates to CAWTIRGGSEKLFF.

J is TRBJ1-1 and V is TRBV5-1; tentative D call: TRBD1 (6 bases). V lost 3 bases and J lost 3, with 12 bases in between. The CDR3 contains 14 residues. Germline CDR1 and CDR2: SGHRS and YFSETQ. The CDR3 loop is CASSWVQGDTEAFF. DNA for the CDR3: TGCGCCAGCAGCTGGGTACAGGGAGACACTGAAGCTTTCTTT.

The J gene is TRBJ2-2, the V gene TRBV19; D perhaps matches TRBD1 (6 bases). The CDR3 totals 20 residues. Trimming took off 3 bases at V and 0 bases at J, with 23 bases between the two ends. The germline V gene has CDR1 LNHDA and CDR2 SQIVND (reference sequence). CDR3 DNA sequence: TGTGCCAGTAGTATTGTGGGGTGGGGGCAGGGTAGGACGAACACCGGGGAGCTGTTTTTT. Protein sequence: CASSIVGWGQGRTNTGELFF.

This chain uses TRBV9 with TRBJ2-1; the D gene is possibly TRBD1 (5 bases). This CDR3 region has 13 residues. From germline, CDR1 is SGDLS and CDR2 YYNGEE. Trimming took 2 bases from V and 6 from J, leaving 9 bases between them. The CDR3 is CASSVGDSNEQFF. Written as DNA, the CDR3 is TGTGCCAGCAGCGTCGGAGACAGCAATGAGCAGTTCTTC. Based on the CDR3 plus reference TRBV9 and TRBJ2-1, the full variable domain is DSGVTQTPKHLITATGQRVTLRCSPRSGDLSVYWYQQSLDQGLQFLIQYYNGEERAKGNILERFSAQQFPDLHSELNLSSLELGDSALYFCASSVGDSNEQFFGPGTRLTVL.

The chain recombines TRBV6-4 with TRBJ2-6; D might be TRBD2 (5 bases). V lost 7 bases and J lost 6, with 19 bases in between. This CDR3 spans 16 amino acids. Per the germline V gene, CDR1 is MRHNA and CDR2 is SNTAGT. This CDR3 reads CASNPLATREANVLTF. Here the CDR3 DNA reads TGTGCCAGCAACCCCCTAGCTACCCGCGAGGCCAACGTCCTGACTTTC.

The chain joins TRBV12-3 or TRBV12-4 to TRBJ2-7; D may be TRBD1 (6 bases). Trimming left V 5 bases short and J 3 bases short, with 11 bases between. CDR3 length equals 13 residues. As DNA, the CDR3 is TGTGCCAGCAGTCAGGGGCTTGGCTACGAGCAGTACTTC. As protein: CASSQGLGYEQYF.

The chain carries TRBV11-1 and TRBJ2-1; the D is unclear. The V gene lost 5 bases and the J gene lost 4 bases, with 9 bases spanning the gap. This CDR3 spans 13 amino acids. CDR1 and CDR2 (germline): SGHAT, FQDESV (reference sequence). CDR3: CASSRALYNEQFF. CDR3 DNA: TGTGCCAGCAGCCGCGCGCTTTACAATGAGCAGTTCTTC.

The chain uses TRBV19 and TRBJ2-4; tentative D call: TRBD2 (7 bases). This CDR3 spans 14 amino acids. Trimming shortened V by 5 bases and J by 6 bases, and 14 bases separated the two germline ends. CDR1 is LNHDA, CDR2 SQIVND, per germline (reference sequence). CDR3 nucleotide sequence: TGTGCCAGTAGTGCAGGCGGGGGCGGAAACATTCAGTACTTC. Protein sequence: CASSAGGGGNIQYF.

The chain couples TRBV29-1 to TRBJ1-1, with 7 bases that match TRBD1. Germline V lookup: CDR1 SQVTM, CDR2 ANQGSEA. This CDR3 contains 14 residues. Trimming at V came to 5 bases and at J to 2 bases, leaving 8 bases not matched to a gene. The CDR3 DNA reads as TGCAGCGTTTTTACATCAGGGGGTAACACTGAAGCTTTCTTT. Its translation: CSVFTSGGNTEAFF.

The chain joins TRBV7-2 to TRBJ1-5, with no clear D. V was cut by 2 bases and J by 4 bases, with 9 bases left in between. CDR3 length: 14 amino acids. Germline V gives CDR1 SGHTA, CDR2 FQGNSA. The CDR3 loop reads CASSLTVVNQPQHF. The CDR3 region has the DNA TGTGCCAGCAGCTTAACCGTAGTTAATCAGCCCCAGCATTTT.

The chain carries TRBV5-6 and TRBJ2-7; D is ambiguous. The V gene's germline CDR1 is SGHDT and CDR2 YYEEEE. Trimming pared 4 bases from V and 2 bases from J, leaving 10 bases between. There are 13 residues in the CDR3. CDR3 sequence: CASSVTVAYEQYF. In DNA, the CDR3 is TGTGCCAGCAGCGTAACAGTAGCCTACGAGCAGTACTTC.

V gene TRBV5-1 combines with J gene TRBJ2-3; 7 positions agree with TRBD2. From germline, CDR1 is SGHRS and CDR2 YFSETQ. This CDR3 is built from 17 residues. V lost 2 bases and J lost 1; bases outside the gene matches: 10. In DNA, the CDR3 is TGCGCCAGCAGCTTCGGGGGACTCGCGGGGGGCACAGATACGCAGTATTTT. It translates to CASSFGGLAGGTDTQYF.

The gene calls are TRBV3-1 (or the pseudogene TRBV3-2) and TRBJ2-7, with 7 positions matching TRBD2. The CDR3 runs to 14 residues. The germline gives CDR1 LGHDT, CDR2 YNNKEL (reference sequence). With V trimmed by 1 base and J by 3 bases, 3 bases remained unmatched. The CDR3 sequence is CASSQGDYIYEQYF. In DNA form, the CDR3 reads TGTGCCAGCAGCCAAGGGGACTATATCTACGAGCAGTACTTC.

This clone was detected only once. CDR3 sequence: CASSPRRGSYGYTF. The CDR3 DNA follows: TGTGCCAGCAGCCCTCGAAGGGGTTCATATGGCTACACCTTC. The rearrangement links TRBV9 to TRBJ1-2; the D gene is possibly TRBD1 (5 bases). V gave up 4 bases and J gave up 5 bases, with 15 bases separating them. The CDR3 runs 14 residues. CDR1 is SGDLS, CDR2 YYNGEE, per germline.

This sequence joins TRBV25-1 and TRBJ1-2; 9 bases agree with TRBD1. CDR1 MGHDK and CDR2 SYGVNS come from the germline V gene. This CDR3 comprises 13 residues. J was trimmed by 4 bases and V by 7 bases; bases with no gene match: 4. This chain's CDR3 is CASTRDRVYGYTF. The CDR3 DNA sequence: TGTGCCAGCACCCGGGACAGGGTCTATGGCTACACCTTC.